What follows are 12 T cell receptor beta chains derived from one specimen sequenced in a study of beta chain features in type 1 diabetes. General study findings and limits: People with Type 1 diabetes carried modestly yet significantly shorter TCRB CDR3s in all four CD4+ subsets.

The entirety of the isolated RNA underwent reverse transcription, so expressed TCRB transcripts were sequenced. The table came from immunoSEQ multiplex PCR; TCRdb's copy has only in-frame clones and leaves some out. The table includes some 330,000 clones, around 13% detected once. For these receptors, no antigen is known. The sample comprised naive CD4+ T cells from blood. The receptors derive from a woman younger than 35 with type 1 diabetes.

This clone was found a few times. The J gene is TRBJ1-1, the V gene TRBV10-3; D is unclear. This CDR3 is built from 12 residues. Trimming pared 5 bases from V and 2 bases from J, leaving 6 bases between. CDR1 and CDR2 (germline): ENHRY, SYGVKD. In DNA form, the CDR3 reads TGTGCCATCAGTTTGAGTAACACTGAAGCTTTCTTT. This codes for CAISLSNTEAFF.

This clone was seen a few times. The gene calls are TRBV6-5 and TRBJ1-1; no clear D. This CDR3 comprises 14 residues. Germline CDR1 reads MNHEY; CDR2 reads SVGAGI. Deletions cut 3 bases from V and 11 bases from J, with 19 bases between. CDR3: CASSYAGSGGGAFF. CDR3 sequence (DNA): TGTGCCAGCAGTTATGCGGGCTCGGGCGGCGGGGCTTTCTTT.

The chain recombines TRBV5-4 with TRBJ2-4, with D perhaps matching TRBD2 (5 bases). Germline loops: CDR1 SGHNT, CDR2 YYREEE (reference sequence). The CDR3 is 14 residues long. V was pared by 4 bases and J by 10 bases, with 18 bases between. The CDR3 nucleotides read TGTGCCAGCAGCATCGGGGTCGAGAACGGGATTCAGTACTTC. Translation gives CASSIGVENGIQYF.

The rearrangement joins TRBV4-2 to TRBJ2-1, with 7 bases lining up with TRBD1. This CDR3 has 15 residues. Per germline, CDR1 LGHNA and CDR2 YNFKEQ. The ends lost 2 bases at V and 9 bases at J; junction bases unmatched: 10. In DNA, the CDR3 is TGTGCCAGCAGCCAACAGGGGACAGCGGTCGGTGAGCAGTTCTTC. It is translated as CASSQQGTAVGEQFF.

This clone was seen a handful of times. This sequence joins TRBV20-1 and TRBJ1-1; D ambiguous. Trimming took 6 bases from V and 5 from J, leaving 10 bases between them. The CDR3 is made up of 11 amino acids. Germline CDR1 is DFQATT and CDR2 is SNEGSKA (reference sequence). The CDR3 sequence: CSASGWTEAFF. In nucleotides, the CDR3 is TGCAGTGCCTCGGGTTGGACTGAAGCTTTCTTT.

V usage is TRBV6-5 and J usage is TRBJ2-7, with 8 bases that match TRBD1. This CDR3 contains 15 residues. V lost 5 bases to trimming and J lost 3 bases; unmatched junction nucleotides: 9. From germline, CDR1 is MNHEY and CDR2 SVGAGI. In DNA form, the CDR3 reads TGTGCCAGCAGTCCTTACGACAGGGGTGGCTACGAGCAGTACTTC. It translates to CASSPYDRGGYEQYF.

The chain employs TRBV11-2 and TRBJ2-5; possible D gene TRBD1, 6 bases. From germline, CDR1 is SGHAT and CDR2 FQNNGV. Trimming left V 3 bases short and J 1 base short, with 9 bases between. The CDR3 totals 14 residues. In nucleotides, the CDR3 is TGTGCCAGCAGCTTCCAGGACAGCCAAGAGACCCAGTACTTC. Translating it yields CASSFQDSQETQYF.

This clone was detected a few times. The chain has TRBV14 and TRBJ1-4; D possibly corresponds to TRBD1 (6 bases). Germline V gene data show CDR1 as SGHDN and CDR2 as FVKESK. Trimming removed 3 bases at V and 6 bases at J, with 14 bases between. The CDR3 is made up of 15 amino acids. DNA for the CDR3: TGTGCCAGCAGCCACCTGACAGGCTCTCATGAAAAACTGTTTTTT. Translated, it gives CASSHLTGSHEKLFF.

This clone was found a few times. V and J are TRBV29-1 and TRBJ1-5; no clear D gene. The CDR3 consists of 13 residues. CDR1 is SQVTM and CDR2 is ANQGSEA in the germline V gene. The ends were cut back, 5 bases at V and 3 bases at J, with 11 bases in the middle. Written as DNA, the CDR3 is TGCAGCGTTACAATCGGGAACAATCAGCCCCAGCATTTT. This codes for CSVTIGNNQPQHF.

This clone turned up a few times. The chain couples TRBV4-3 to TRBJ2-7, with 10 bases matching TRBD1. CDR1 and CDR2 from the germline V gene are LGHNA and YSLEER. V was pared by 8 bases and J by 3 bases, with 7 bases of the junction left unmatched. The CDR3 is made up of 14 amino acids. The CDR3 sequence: CASGADRGNYEQYF. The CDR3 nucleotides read TGCGCCAGCGGAGCGGACAGGGGGAACTACGAGCAGTACTTC.

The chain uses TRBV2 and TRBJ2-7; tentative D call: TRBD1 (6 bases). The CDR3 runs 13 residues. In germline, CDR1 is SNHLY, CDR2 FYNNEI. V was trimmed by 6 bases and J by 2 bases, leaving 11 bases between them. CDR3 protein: CASRGTWAYEQYF. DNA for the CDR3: TGTGCCAGCAGGGGGACATGGGCCTACGAGCAGTACTTC.

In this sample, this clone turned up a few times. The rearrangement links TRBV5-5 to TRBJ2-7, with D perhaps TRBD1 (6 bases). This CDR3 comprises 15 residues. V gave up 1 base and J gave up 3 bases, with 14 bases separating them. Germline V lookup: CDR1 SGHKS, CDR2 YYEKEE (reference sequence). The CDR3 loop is CASSLMFRGGYEQYF. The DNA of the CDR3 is TGTGCCAGCAGCTTGATGTTCAGGGGCGGCTACGAGCAGTACTTC.